The rows below give T cell receptor beta chains drawn from one sample of a study of cytomegalovirus exposure and HLA in healthy donors. The assay was immunoSEQ multiplex PCR, and TCRdb's table has in-frame clones only and misses some. The sample yields under 300,000 clones, roughly 85% seen once. The sequencing input was PBMCs. These receptors were collected from a man between 35 and 55 years old in good health and CMV-seropositive. The CDR3 runs from the conserved cysteine through the conserved F or W. D genes are given only for firm matches. Clone size is not always given. Where it is, it says once, few, many or a class for expanded clones.

size: -; D: TRBD1; V: TRBV6-5; J: TRBJ2-7; DNA: TGTGCCAGCAGTTCCCGTGACAGGGGGCTGTACGAGCAGTACTTC; CDR3: CASSSRDRGLYEQYF
size: -; D: TRBD2; V: TRBV6-5; J: TRBJ2-1; DNA: TGTGCCAGCAGGGCTAGCGGGGGGCCCTACAATGAGCAGTTCTTC; CDR3: CASRASGGPYNEQFF
size: -; D: -; V: TRBV6-1; J: TRBJ2-5; DNA: TGTGCCAGCAGTCTAGCCCTCGGGGAGACCCAGTACTTC; CDR3: CASSLALGETQYF
size: -; D: -; V: TRBV27; J: TRBJ2-5; DNA: TGTGCCAGCAGTTTCGGGGGTAAACAAGAGACCCAGTACTTC; CDR3: CASSFGGKQETQYF
size: -; D: -; V: TRBV27; J: TRBJ2-7; DNA: TGTGCCAGCAGTCCTGGGGACTCCCCCTTTTCCGAGCAGTACTTC; CDR3: CASSPGDSPFSEQYF
size: -; D: TRBD1; V: TRBV7-8; J: TRBJ1-4; DNA: TGTGCCAGCAGCCGACGGACAGGGGATGAAAAACTGTTTTTT; CDR3: CASSRRTGDEKLFF
size: few; D: TRBD2; V: TRBV2; J: TRBJ2-7; DNA: TGTGCCAGCAGGGGGGGGGAACTATCCTACGAGCAGTACTTC; CDR3: CASRGGELSYEQYF
size: -; D: -; V: TRBV4-1; J: TRBJ1-2; DNA: TGCGCCAGCAGCAGGGGGAACTATGGCTACACCTTC; CDR3: CASSRGNYGYTF
size: once; D: TRBD1; V: TRBV7-9; J: TRBJ2-2; DNA: TGTGCCAGCAGCGCCGAGGACAGGCCCAACACCGGGGAGCTGTTTTTT; CDR3: CASSAEDRPNTGELFF
size: -; D: TRBD2; V: TRBV6-1; J: TRBJ2-1; DNA: TGTGCCAGCAGTGAAGGGCCCCTAGCGGGAGGGCCCGGTAATGAGCAGTTCTTC; CDR3: CASSEGPLAGGPGNEQFF
size: -; D: -; V: TRBV11-1; J: TRBJ2-7; DNA: TGTGCCAGCAGACTCACAGGGGGGGGCTCCTACGAGCAGTACTTC; CDR3: CASRLTGGGSYEQYF
size: -; D: -; V: TRBV29-1; J: TRBJ2-1; DNA: TGCAGCGTTGAGACCGGGACACTGAACTACAATGAGCAGTTCTTC; CDR3: CSVETGTLNYNEQFF
size: -; D: TRBD1; V: TRBV29-1; J: TRBJ2-5; DNA: TGCAGCGGGGGGGACAGGGGGCGGCGAGAGACCCAGTACTTC; CDR3: CSGGDRGRRETQYF
size: -; D: TRBD2; V: TRBV2; J: TRBJ2-1; DNA: TGTGCCAGCAGAGAAACGGGACTAGCGGGAGTAAGCTACAATGAGCAGTTCTTC; CDR3: CASRETGLAGVSYNEQFF
size: -; D: TRBD1; V: TRBV18; J: TRBJ2-5; DNA: TGTGCCAGCTCCCGATCCAGGGGGCCGGGAGAGACCCAGTACTTC; CDR3: CASSRSRGPGETQYF
size: -; D: -; V: TRBV5-1; J: TRBJ2-2; DNA: TGCGCCAGCAGCTTGGTCCGGTGGGGGGAGCTGTTTTTT; CDR3: CASSLVRWGELFF
size: -; D: TRBD1; V: TRBV27; J: TRBJ1-2; DNA: TGTGCCAGCAGTTTACGACAGGGGACTAACTATGGCTACACCTTC; CDR3: CASSLRQGTNYGYTF
size: -; D: -; V: TRBV15; J: TRBJ1-3; DNA: TGTGCCACCAGCAGAGAAGGTAGACGGTATACGGGAAACCGGTTGTTTGGAAACACCATATATTTT; CDR3: CATSREGRRYTGNRLFGNTIYF
size: -; D: TRBD2; V: TRBV11-2; J: TRBJ2-3; DNA: TGTGCCAGCAGCGGGGGGGGTAGCGGGAGGGCCATAGATACGCAGTATTTT; CDR3: CASSGGGSGRAIDTQYF
size: -; D: TRBD2; V: TRBV6-5; J: TRBJ2-7; DNA: TGTGCCAGCAGTGCTACTAGCGCCTACTCCTACGAGCAGTACTTC; CDR3: CASSATSAYSYEQYF
size: -; D: TRBD2; V: TRBV5-1; J: TRBJ2-5; DNA: TGCGCCAGCAGCTTGGCAGTCCAACTAGCGGATTTCCAAGAGACCCAGTACTTC; CDR3: CASSLAVQLADFQETQYF
size: -; D: TRBD1; V: TRBV10-3; J: TRBJ2-1; DNA: TGTGCCCCGCCCCCGAAGGGACAGGGAGGGAATACCTACAATGAGCAGTTCTTC; CDR3: CAPPPKGQGGNTYNEQFF
size: -; D: -; V: TRBV27; J: TRBJ1-1; DNA: TGTGCCAGCAGTTTATCTTACGGTAATGAAGCTTTCTTT; CDR3: CASSLSYGNEAFF
size: -; D: TRBD1; V: TRBV7-8; J: TRBJ2-1; DNA: TGTGCCAGCAGAACAGACAGGGGGACGTACAATGAGCAGTTCTTC; CDR3: CASRTDRGTYNEQFF
size: -; D: TRBD1; V: TRBV7-9; J: TRBJ2-7; DNA: TGTGCCAGCAGCTTAGGGACAGGGATCGAGCAGTACTTC; CDR3: CASSLGTGIEQYF
size: -; D: -; V: TRBV5-6; J: TRBJ1-5; DNA: TGTGCCAGCAGCTTGGGGGCAGGGTTGGACAATCAGCCCCAGCATTTT; CDR3: CASSLGAGLDNQPQHF
size: -; D: -; V: TRBV11-2; J: TRBJ2-7; DNA: TGTGCCAGCAGCTTGGGGAGAGTCTACGAGCAGTACTTC; CDR3: CASSLGRVYEQYF
size: -; D: TRBD2; V: TRBV4-3; J: TRBJ2-5; DNA: TGCGCCAGCAGCAAGGGGGGGGCTAGCGGGAGGACAGAGACCCAGTACTTC; CDR3: CASSKGGASGRTETQYF
size: -; D: TRBD2; V: TRBV5-1; J: TRBJ2-7; DNA: TGCGCCAGCAGCTGGGGGGGACGGACCTACGAGCAGTACTTC; CDR3: CASSWGGRTYEQYF
size: -; D: -; V: TRBV2; J: TRBJ2-7; DNA: TGTGCCACCGCGGGACCCCTGGGAGGCGAGCAGTACTTC; CDR3: CATAGPLGGEQYF
size: -; D: -; V: TRBV6-5; J: TRBJ2-1; DNA: TGTGCCAGCAGCGGACTAAAGAGCTCCTACAATGAGCAGTTCTTC; CDR3: CASSGLKSSYNEQFF
size: -; D: TRBD2; V: TRBV28; J: TRBJ2-1; DNA: TGTGCCAGCAGTCCCCCTCCGGGACTAGCGGGAGAGAAGGTCAATGAGCAGTTCTTC; CDR3: CASSPPPGLAGEKVNEQFF
size: few; D: -; V: TRBV6-5; J: TRBJ1-1; DNA: TGTGCCAGCAGTCGACAGAACACTGAAGCTTTCTTT; CDR3: CASSRQNTEAFF
size: -; D: -; V: TRBV18; J: TRBJ2-1; DNA: TGTGCCAGCTCACCGGGGCAGGTTACCTACAATGAGCAGTTCTTC; CDR3: CASSPGQVTYNEQFF
size: once; D: TRBD2; V: TRBV6-5; J: TRBJ2-7; DNA: TGTGCCAGCAGTTCCTGGCAAGCGGGGAGCTACGAGCAGTACTTC; CDR3: CASSSWQAGSYEQYF
size: -; D: -; V: TRBV7-9; J: TRBJ2-2; DNA: TGTGCCAGCAGCTTAGCGCTAGGACAGAACACCGGGGAGCTGTTTTTT; CDR3: CASSLALGQNTGELFF
size: -; D: -; V: TRBV5-1; J: TRBJ1-1; DNA: TGCGCCAGCAGCGGACCGTCTTACAGGGCACAGAACACTGAAGCTTTCTTT; CDR3: CASSGPSYRAQNTEAFF
size: -; D: -; V: TRBV2; J: TRBJ2-3; DNA: TGTGCCAGCAGTGTACAAACCGGGACTGGCACAGATACGCAGTATTTT; CDR3: CASSVQTGTGTDTQYF
size: -; D: -; V: TRBV5-4; J: TRBJ2-7; DNA: TGTGCCAGCAGGCCTACCGGGCCGCCGCAGGGCTACGAGCAGTACTTC; CDR3: CASRPTGPPQGYEQYF
size: -; D: TRBD2; V: TRBV5-6; J: TRBJ2-3; DNA: TGTGCCAGCAGCCTCCGGACTAGCGGGCCTAAAAGTAACACAGATACGCAGTATTTT; CDR3: CASSLRTSGPKSNTDTQYF
size: -; D: TRBD1; V: TRBV9; J: TRBJ1-3; DNA: TGTGCCAGCAGCTATGGACAGGGGCGCTCTGGAAACACCATATATTTT; CDR3: CASSYGQGRSGNTIYF
size: -; D: TRBD1; V: TRBV28; J: TRBJ1-2; DNA: TGTGCCAGCAGCTGGGGACAGGGTAATGGCTACACCTTC; CDR3: CASSWGQGNGYTF
size: -; D: TRBD2; V: TRBV28; J: TRBJ2-1; DNA: TGTGCCAGCAGCCCTCCCTTAGCGGGAGGCTCGCAGGAGCAGTTCTTC; CDR3: CASSPPLAGGSQEQFF